These 12 T cell receptor beta chains were sequenced from one sample in a study of T cell changes during pregnancy in multiple sclerosis. Profiling relied on immunoSEQ multiplex PCR, and the TCRdb table lists in-frame clones only, not all of them. This table has 35,000 to 55,000 clones, 85% to 90% appearing once. The source material was peripheral blood, sampled in the second trimester of pregnancy. The receptors stem from a female donor in good health, enrolled as a control in a pregnancy study.

The chain has TRBV4-3 and TRBJ1-2, with TRBD1 as a possible D gene (5 bases). Germline CDR1 is LGHNA and CDR2 is YSLEER. The V end lost 5 bases, the J end lost 5 bases, and 9 bases lay between the germline ends. The CDR3 has 12 residues. The CDR3 reads CASSIGEYGYTF. Written as DNA, the CDR3 is TGCGCCAGCAGCATAGGGGAATATGGCTACACCTTC.

The chain is built from TRBV5-1 and TRBJ2-5, with D uncertain. Trimming took off 0 bases at V and 1 base at J, with 7 bases between the two ends. In germline, CDR1 is SGHRS, CDR2 YFSETQ. The CDR3 totals 14 residues. CDR3 loop: CASSLAAVQETQYF. CDR3 coding DNA: TGCGCCAGCAGCTTGGCTGCGGTCCAAGAGACCCAGTACTTC.

The chain joins TRBV7-2 to TRBJ2-2; no reliable D call. V dropped 5 bases and J dropped 8 bases, with 9 bases sitting between them. Germline-derived CDR1 and CDR2 are SGHTA and FQGNSA. The length of the CDR3 is 12 residues. CDR3 protein: CASSPNRGELFF. The CDR3 DNA is TGTGCCAGCAGCCCAAACCGGGGGGAGCTGTTTTTT. The entire variable domain, with the rest obtained from reference TRBV7-2 and TRBJ2-2, is as follows: GAGVSQSPSNKVTEKGKDVELRCDPISGHTALYWYRQSLGQGLEFLIYFQGNSAPDKSGLPSDRFSAERTGGSVSTLTIQRTQQEDSAVYLCASSPNRGELFFGEGSRLTVL.

V usage is TRBV5-1 and J usage is TRBJ2-5, with 9 positions matching TRBD2. The CDR3 covers 17 residues. V lost 0 bases and J lost 5; bases outside the gene matches: 11. Germline CDR1 and CDR2: SGHRS and YFSETQ. The CDR3 sequence is CASSLDTGLAMFETQYF. CDR3 DNA sequence: TGCGCCAGCAGCTTGGATACTGGACTAGCGATGTTTGAGACCCAGTACTTC.

The chain carries TRBV6-1 and TRBJ1-1, with 9 bases identical to TRBD1. V was clipped by 6 bases and J by 5 bases; unmatched bases: 7. Germline lookup yields CDR1 MNHNS and CDR2 SASEGT. The CDR3 has 14 amino acids. This CDR3 is CASSLTGGGTEAFF. CDR3 DNA sequence: TGTGCCAGCAGCCTGACAGGGGGTGGAACTGAAGCTTTCTTT.

This sequence joins TRBV7-2 and TRBJ2-7; no reliable D call. Trimming removed 6 bases at V and 6 bases at J, with 21 bases between. This CDR3 is built from 15 residues. Germline-derived CDR1 and CDR2 are SGHTA and FQGNSA. CDR3 residues: CASRESHTKFSEQYF. CDR3 in DNA: TGTGCCAGCAGGGAGAGTCACACCAAATTCTCCGAGCAGTACTTC. The entire variable domain, with the rest obtained from reference TRBV7-2 and TRBJ2-7, is as follows: GAGVSQSPSNKVTEKGKDVELRCDPISGHTALYWYRQSLGQGLEFLIYFQGNSAPDKSGLPSDRFSAERTGGSVSTLTIQRTQQEDSAVYLCASRESHTKFSEQYFGPGTRLTVT.

This chain links TRBV7-6 with TRBJ1-2; a possible D gene is TRBD1 (5 bases). This CDR3 comprises 15 residues. V was clipped by 0 bases and J by 6 bases, with 14 bases between them. CDR1 is SGHVS and CDR2 is FNYEAQ in the germline V gene. The CDR3 DNA follows: TGTGCCAGCAGCTTAGCGCCGCAGGGCCAAGATGGCTACACCTTC. Translated, it gives CASSLAPQGQDGYTF. Full variable domain (outside the CDR3, taken from reference TRBV7-6 and TRBJ1-2): GAGVSQSPRYKVTKRGQDVALRCDPISGHVSLYWYRQALGQGPEFLTYFNYEAQQDKSGLPNDRFSAERPEGSISTLTIQRTEQRDSAMYRCASSLAPQGQDGYTFGSGTRLTVV.

The gene calls are TRBV23-1 and TRBJ1-2, with a tentative D call TRBD1 (5 bases). TRBV23-1 is noted as an ORF with a role that remains uncertain. Deletions cut 0 bases from V and 4 bases from J, with 21 bases between. The CDR3 loop spans 18 amino acids. CDR3 in amino acids: CASSQSLGTGGDAYGYTF. In DNA form, the CDR3 reads TGCGCCAGCAGTCAATCTTTGGGCACAGGAGGGGATGCCTATGGCTACACCTTC.

The chain has TRBV6-5 and TRBJ1-2, with 10 bases that match TRBD1. J lost 8 bases, V lost 6 bases, and 9 bases had no gene match. This CDR3 region has 14 residues. Germline assignment: CDR1 MNHEY and CDR2 SVGAGI. In nucleotides, the CDR3 is TGTGCCAGCAGGGGGGACAGGGGATTGAGAGGCTACACCTTC. Amino acids: CASRGDRGLRGYTF.

The rearrangement uses TRBV6-5 and TRBJ2-1, with a possible D match to TRBD2 (6 bases). This CDR3 spans 16 amino acids. V was clipped by 4 bases and J by 4 bases, with 17 bases between them. Germline lookup yields CDR1 MNHEY and CDR2 SVGAGI. Written as DNA, the CDR3 is TGTGCCAGCAGTTCCATTGCGGGACCTAATTACAATGAGCAGTTCTTC. Its protein is CASSSIAGPNYNEQFF.

The chain links TRBV11-3 to TRBJ2-7; D not resolved. This CDR3 contains 14 residues. Germline V gives CDR1 SGHNT, CDR2 YENEEA. V dropped 1 base and J dropped 1 base, with 8 bases sitting between them. CDR3 sequence reads: CASSLASGSYEQYF. In nucleotides, the CDR3 is TGTGCCAGCAGCTTAGCTTCCGGGTCCTACGAGCAGTACTTC. Variable domain in full (rest from reference TRBV11-3 and TRBJ2-7): EAGVVQSPRYKIIEKKQPVAFWCNPISGHNTLYWYLQNLGQGPELLIRYENEEAVDDSQLPKDRFSAERLKGVDSTLKIQPAELGDSAVYLCASSLASGSYEQYFGPGTRLTVT.

The rearrangement joins TRBV18 to TRBJ2-2, with 7 bases that match TRBD2. Germline V lookup: CDR1 KGHSH, CDR2 LQKENI. With 6 bases clipped from V and 5 bases from J, the junction kept 27 bases outside the gene matches. The CDR3 loop spans 21 amino acids. As DNA, the CDR3 is TGTGCCAGCTCGCCCGGACTAGACGCTGCGGTATTAGAGGGTTGGACCGGGGAGCTGTTTTTT. Amino acid sequence: CASSPGLDAAVLEGWTGELFF.